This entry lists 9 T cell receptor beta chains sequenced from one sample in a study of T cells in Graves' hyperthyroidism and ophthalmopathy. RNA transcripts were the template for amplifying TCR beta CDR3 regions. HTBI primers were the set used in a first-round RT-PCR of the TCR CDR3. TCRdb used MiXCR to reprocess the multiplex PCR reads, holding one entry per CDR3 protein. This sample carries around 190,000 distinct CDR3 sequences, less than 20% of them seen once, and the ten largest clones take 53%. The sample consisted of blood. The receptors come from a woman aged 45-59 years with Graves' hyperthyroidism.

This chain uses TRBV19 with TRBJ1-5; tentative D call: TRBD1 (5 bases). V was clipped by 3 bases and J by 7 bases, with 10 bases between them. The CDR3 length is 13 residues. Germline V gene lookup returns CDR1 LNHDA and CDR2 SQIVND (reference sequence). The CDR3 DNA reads TGTGCCAGTAGTATCGGGGGAGGGCAGCCCCAGCATTTT. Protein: CASSIGGGQPQHF. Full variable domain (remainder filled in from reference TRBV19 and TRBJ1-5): DGGITQSPKYLFRKEGQNVTLSCEQNLNHDAMYWYRQDPGQGLRLIYYSQIVNDFQKGDIAEGYSVSREKKESFPLTVTSAQKNPTAFYLCASSIGGGQPQHFGDGTRLSIL.

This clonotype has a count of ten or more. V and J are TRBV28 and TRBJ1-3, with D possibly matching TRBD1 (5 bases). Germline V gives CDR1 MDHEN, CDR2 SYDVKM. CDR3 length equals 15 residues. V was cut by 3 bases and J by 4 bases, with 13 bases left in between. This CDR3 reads CASSLGGESGNTIYF. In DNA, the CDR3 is TGTGCCAGCAGTTTGGGAGGGGAGTCCGGAAACACCATATATTTT.

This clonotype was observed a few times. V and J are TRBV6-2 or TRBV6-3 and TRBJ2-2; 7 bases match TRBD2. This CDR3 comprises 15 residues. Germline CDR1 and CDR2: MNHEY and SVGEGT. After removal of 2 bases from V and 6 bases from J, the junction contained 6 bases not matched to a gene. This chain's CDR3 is CASSYGGSKAGELFF. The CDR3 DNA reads TGTGCCAGCAGTTACGGCGGGAGTAAAGCCGGGGAGCTGTTTTTT.

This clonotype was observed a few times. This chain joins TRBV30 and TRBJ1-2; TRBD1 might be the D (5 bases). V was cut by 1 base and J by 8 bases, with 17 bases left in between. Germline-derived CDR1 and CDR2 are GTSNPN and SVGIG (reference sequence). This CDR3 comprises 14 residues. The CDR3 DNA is TGTGCCTGGAGTGACGTCGGGGACGCCGGGGGCTACACCTTC. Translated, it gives CAWSDVGDAGGYTF.

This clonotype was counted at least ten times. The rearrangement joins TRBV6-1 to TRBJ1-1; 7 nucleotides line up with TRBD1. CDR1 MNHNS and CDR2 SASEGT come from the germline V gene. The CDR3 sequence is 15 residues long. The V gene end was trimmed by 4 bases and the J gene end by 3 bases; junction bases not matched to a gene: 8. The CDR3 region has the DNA TGTGCCAGCAGTGCAGGGGGGGCCGGAGACACTGAAGCTTTCTTT. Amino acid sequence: CASSAGGAGDTEAFF.

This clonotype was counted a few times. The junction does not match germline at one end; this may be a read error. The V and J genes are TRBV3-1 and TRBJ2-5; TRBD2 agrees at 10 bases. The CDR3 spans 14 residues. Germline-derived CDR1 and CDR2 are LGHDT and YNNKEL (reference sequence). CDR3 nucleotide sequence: TGTGCCAGCAGCCCCAGCGGGAGGGAAGAGGCCCAGTACTTC. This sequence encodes CASSPSGREEAQYF.

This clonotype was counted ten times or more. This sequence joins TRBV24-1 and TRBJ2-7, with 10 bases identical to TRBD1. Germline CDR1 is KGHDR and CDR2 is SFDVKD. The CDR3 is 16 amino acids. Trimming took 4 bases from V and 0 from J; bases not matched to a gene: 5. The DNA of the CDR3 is TGTGCCACCAGTGACCCCGGACAGGGGGACTCCTACGAGCAGTACTTC. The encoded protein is CATSDPGQGDSYEQYF.

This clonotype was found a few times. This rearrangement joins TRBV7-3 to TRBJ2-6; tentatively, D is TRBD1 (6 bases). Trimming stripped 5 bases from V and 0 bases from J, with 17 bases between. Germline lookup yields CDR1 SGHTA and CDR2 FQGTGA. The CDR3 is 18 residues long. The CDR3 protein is CASSPKGQGRSGANVLTF. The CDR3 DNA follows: TGTGCCAGCAGCCCAAAAGGCCAGGGGCGCTCTGGGGCCAACGTCCTGACTTTC.

CDR3 sequence reads: CASSTQGLGGELFF. The CDR3 region has the DNA TGTGCCAGCAGCACTCAGGGGCTGGGCGGGGAGCTGTTTTTT. The rearrangement uses TRBV9 and TRBJ2-2; TRBD1 is a possible D gene (6 bases). The CDR3 sequence is 14 residues long. V dropped 4 bases and J dropped 7 bases, with 14 bases sitting between them. Germline values: CDR1 SGDLS, CDR2 YYNGEE.